The clone carrying this TCR beta chain was picked up many times. Its antigen is unknown. The sample is drawn from a study of CD8 T cells in ankylosing spondylitis. General study points: Several highly homologous variants made up a TCR beta motif, and this motif appeared characteristic of ankylosing spondylitis blood. Earlier authors reported some of these motif variants in reactive arthritis synovial fluid and blood. Matched ankylosing spondylitis synovial fluid reportedly showed significant enrichment of disease-linked clones.

The CDR3 consists of 18 residues. Unmatched junction bases numbered 15, after V lost 6 bases and J lost 1 base. CDR1 is DFQATT, CDR2 SNEGSKA, per germline (reference sequence). TCRdb redid the calling of the 5' RACE reads with MiXCR, one entry per CDR3 protein. The sample lists approximately 240,000 distinct CDR3 sequences; under 12% were seen once. This receptor was obtained from a male donor with ankylosing spondylitis or in good health (not recorded which). Sequencing was carried out using blood, either unsorted or a sorted T cell fraction (not recorded which). The chain combines TRBV20-1 with TRBJ2-3; 11 nucleotides match TRBD2. CDR3 sequence reads: CSAHLISSGRRGTDTQYF. CDR3 DNA sequence: TGCAGTGCGCACCTAATCTCTAGCGGGAGGAGGGGCACAGATACGCAGTATTTT.